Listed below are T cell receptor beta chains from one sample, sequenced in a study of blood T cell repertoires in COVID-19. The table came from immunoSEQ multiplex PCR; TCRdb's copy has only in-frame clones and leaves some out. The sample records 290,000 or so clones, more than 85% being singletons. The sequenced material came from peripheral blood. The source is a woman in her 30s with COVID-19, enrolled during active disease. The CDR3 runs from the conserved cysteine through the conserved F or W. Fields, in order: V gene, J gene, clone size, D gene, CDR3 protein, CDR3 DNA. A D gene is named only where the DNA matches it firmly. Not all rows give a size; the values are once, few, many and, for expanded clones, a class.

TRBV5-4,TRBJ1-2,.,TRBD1,CASSPQGQGNYGYTF,TGTGCCAGCAGCCCCCAGGGACAGGGGAACTATGGCTACACCTTC
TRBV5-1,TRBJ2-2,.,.,CASSLRSTGKVAGELFF,TGCGCCAGCAGCCTGAGATCTACAGGGAAAGTCGCCGGGGAGCTGTTTTTT
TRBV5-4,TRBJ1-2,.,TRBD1,CASSWSTGLTNYGYTF,TGTGCCAGCAGCTGGTCGACAGGGCTAACTAACTATGGCTACACCTTC
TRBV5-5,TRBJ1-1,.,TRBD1,CASSAGTVNTEAFF,TGTGCCAGCAGCGCGGGGACAGTTAACACTGAAGCTTTCTTT
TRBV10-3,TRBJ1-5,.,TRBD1,CAISESGQGVYRQPQHF,TGTGCCATCAGTGAGTCGGGACAGGGGGTTTATCGTCAGCCCCAGCATTTT
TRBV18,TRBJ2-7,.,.,CASSPVLDPSYEQYF,TGTGCCAGCTCACCCGTACTAGATCCCTCCTACGAGCAGTACTTC
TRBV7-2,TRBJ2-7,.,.,CASSSRTGTGEQYF,TGTGCCAGCAGCTCCCGTACAGGGACGGGGGAGCAGTACTTC
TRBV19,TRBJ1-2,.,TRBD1,CASRKPGQGSHNYGYTF,TGTGCCAGTAGGAAGCCGGGACAGGGTTCCCACAACTATGGCTACACCTTC
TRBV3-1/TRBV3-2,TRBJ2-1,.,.,CASSQVTVDNEQFF,TGTGCCAGCAGCCAAGTGACAGTTGACAATGAGCAGTTCTTC
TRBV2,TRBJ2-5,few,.,CASSEALWTQETQYF,TGTGCCAGCAGTGAAGCGCTTTGGACACAAGAGACCCAGTACTTC
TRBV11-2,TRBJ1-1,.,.,CASSLLGQMLGNTEAFF,TGTGCCAGCAGCTTATTAGGACAGATGTTGGGGAACACTGAAGCTTTCTTT
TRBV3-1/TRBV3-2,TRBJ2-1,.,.,CASSQARSYYYNEQFF,TGTGCCAGCAGCCAAGCGCGCAGCTACTACTACAATGAGCAGTTCTTC
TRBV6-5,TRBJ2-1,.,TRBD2,CASSYRWEGRDEQFF,TGTGCCAGCAGTTATAGGTGGGAGGGGAGGGATGAGCAGTTCTTC
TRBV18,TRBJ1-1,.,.,CASSSDKNTEAFF,TGTGCCAGCTCATCGGACAAGAACACTGAAGCTTTCTTT
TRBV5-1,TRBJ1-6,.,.,CASSPASGHNQSPLHF,TGCGCCAGCAGTCCTGCCTCCGGACATAATCAATCACCCCTCCACTTT
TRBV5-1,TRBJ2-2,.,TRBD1,CASSLEQGAFTGELFF,TGCGCCAGCAGCTTGGAACAGGGGGCGTTCACCGGGGAGCTGTTTTTT
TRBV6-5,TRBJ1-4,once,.,CASSYDGGSSEKLFF,TGTGCCAGCAGTTACGACGGGGGGAGTTCTGAAAAACTGTTTTTT
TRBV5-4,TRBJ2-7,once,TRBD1,CASSPGQVSYEQYF,TGTGCCAGCAGCCCGGGACAGGTGTCCTACGAGCAGTACTTC
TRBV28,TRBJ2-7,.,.,CASGPEPSYEQYF,TGTGCCAGCGGCCCCGAACCCTCCTACGAGCAGTACTTC
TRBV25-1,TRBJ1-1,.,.,CASTLRGDDTEAFF,TGTGCCAGCACCCTTCGGGGGGACGACACTGAAGCTTTCTTT
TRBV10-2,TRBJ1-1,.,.,CASSPGIRETEAFF,TGCGCCAGCAGCCCCGGGATTAGGGAAACTGAAGCTTTCTTT
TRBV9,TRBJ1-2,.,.,CASSGQVKDSGYTF,TGTGCCAGCAGCGGACAGGTTAAGGATTCTGGCTACACCTTC
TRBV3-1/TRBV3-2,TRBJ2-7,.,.,CASSQAASYEQYF,TGTGCCAGCAGCCAAGCTGCGTCCTACGAGCAGTACTTC
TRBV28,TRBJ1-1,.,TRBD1,CASSLRAGGMNTEAFF,TGTGCCAGCAGTTTACGGGCAGGGGGAATGAACACTGAAGCTTTCTTT
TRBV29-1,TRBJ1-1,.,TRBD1,CSVSGQGGTEAFF,TGCAGCGTTTCCGGACAGGGCGGCACTGAAGCTTTCTTT
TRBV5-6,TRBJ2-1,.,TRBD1,CASSATGYDEQFF,TGTGCCAGCAGCGCGACAGGGTACGATGAGCAGTTCTTC
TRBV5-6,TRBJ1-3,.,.,CASSGGPGNTIYF,TGTGCCAGCAGCGGGGGCCCTGGAAACACCATATATTTT
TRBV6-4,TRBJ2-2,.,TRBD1,CASSDDRGDTGELFF,TGTGCCAGCAGTGATGACAGGGGAGACACCGGGGAGCTGTTTTTT
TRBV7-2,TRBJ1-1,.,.,CASSLVGNRAMNTEAFF,TGTGCCAGCAGCTTAGTGGGCAACAGGGCGATGAACACTGAAGCTTTCTTT
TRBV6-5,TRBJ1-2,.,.,CASGAAASANYGYTF,TGTGCCAGCGGGGCTGCTGCATCGGCTAACTATGGCTACACCTTC
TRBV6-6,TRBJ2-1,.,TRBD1,CASSYRDRSNEQFF,TGTGCCAGCAGTTACCGGGACAGATCCAATGAGCAGTTCTTC
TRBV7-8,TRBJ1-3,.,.,CASSLAAFSGNTIYF,TGTGCCAGCAGCCTAGCAGCCTTCTCTGGAAACACCATATATTTT
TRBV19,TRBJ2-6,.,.,CASSTGQTAGANVLTF,TGTGCCAGTAGTACGGGACAAACCGCTGGGGCCAACGTCCTGACTTTC
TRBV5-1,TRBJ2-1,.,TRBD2,CASSRNSGRENEQFF,TGCGCCAGCAGCCGAAATAGCGGGAGGGAGAATGAGCAGTTCTTC
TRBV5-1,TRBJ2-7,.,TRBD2,CASTGLAGEEQYF,TGCGCCAGCACGGGACTAGCGGGAGAAGAGCAGTACTTC
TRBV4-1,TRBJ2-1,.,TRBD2,CASSLGLEAYNEQFF,TGCGCCAGCAGCCTCGGACTAGAGGCCTACAATGAGCAGTTCTTC
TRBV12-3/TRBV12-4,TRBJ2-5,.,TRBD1,CASSFDRGETQYF,TGTGCCAGCAGTTTCGACAGGGGAGAGACCCAGTACTTC
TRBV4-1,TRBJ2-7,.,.,CASSQGGGPYEQYF,TGCGCCAGCAGCCAAGGAGGAGGTCCCTACGAGCAGTACTTC
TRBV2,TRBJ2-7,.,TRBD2,CASSEGLRRAYEQYF,TGTGCCAGCAGTGAGGGACTAAGGAGGGCCTACGAGCAGTACTTC
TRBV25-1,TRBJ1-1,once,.,CASSEYEDSDTEAFF,TGTGCCAGCAGTGAATATGAGGACAGCGACACTGAAGCTTTCTTT
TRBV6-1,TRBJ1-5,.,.,CASSEAWGSGNQPQHF,TGTGCCAGCAGTGAAGCCTGGGGCAGTGGCAATCAGCCCCAGCATTTT
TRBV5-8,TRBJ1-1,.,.,CASSLGRGRTEAFF,TGTGCCAGCAGCTTGGGTCGAGGGCGCACTGAAGCTTTCTTT
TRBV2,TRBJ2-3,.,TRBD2,CASSPTSGRARGTDTQYF,TGTGCCAGCAGCCCTACTAGCGGGAGGGCCCGGGGCACAGATACGCAGTATTTT
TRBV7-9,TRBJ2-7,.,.,CASSLAGAIPYEQYF,TGTGCCAGCAGCTTAGCGGGCGCGATCCCCTACGAGCAGTACTTC